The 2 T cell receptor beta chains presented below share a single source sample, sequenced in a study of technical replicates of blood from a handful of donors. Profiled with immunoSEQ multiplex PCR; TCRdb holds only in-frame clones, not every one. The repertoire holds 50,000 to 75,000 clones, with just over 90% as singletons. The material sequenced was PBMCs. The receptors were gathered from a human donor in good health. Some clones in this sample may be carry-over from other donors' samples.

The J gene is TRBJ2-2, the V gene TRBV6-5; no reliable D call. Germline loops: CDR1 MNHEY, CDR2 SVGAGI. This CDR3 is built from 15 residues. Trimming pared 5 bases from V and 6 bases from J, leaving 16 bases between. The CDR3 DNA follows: TGTGCCAGCAGTCTGTACGCGGCTGTGGCCGGGGAGCTGTTTTTT. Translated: CASSLYAAVAGELFF.

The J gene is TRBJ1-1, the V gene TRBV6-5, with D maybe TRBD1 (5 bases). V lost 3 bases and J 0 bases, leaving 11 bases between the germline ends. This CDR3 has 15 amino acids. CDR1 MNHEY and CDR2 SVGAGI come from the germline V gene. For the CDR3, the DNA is TGTGCCAGCAGTTATGACAGCCCCATGAACACTGAAGCTTTCTTT. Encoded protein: CASSYDSPMNTEAFF.